These 16 T cell receptor beta chains were all obtained from the same sample, sequenced in a study of OX40 agonist ivuxolimab in advanced cancers. Method: immunoSEQ multiplex PCR; TCRdb's copy keeps in-frame clones and lacks some. This table holds over 25,000 clones, approximately 85% found once. The specimen comprised CD4+ or CD8+ T cells sorted from blood, sampled in a trial of the OX40 agonist ivuxolimab. The source of these receptors is an adult with an advanced solid tumor such as melanoma, head and neck, liver or kidney cancer.

This clone was seen only a few times. The chain joins TRBV11-1 to TRBJ2-7; D gene unclear. Trimming cost V 6 bases and J 2 bases, with 11 bases left between them. Germline CDR1 reads SGHAT; CDR2 reads FQDESV (reference sequence). There are 13 residues in the CDR3. This chain's CDR3 is CASSHGSTYEQYF. CDR3 bases: TGTGCCAGCAGTCACGGGTCGACCTACGAGCAGTACTTC. The variable domain in full, with the rest retrieved from reference TRBV11-1 and TRBJ2-7, is EAEVAQSPRYKITEKSQAVAFWCDPISGHATLYWYRQILGQGPELLVQFQDESVVDDSQLPKDRFSAERLKGVDSTLKIQPAELGDSAMYLCASSHGSTYEQYFGPGTRLTVT.

Worth noting for this clone: The sample contains more than one DNA sequence encoding this CDR3. The V and J genes are TRBV4-3 and TRBJ1-1, with D unclear. The CDR3 contains 13 residues. V lost 3 bases and J 1 base, leaving 6 bases between the germline ends. The germline CDR1 and CDR2 sequences are LGHNA and YSLEER. The CDR3 region is CASSQAGNTEAFF. CDR3 DNA: TGCGCCAGCAGCCAGGCAGGGAACACTGAAGCTTTCTTT.

This chain connects TRBV11-2 to TRBJ2-1; D is ambiguous. This CDR3 is built from 13 residues. Germline V gene sequence: CDR1 SGHAT, CDR2 FQNNGV. V was pared by 5 bases and J by 7 bases, with 12 bases between. CDR3 loop: CASSVGPVNEQFF. In DNA form, the CDR3 reads TGTGCCAGCAGCGTCGGGCCGGTTAATGAGCAGTTCTTC.

The J gene is TRBJ2-7, the V gene TRBV27; perhaps D is TRBD1 or TRBD2 (6 bases each). V dropped 3 bases and J dropped 11 bases, with 17 bases sitting between them. The CDR3 sequence is 13 residues long. The germline gives CDR1 MNHEY, CDR2 SMNVEV (reference sequence). The CDR3 reads CASSFRGPEGEYF. Here the CDR3 DNA reads TGTGCCAGCAGTTTCCGGGGGCCCGAGGGGGAGTACTTC.

The chain carries TRBV9 and TRBJ1-3; D is possibly TRBD1 (6 bases). Germline lookup yields CDR1 SGDLS and CDR2 YYNGEE. This CDR3 has 15 residues. V lost 0 bases and J 4 bases, leaving 11 bases between the germline ends. The CDR3: CASSVVGGQGNTIYF. The DNA of the CDR3 is TGTGCCAGCAGCGTAGTCGGGGGGCAGGGAAACACCATATATTTT.

V usage is TRBV11-2 and J usage is TRBJ2-2; D uncertain. The germline V and J ends were trimmed by 1 base and 4 bases, with 7 bases remaining between them. This CDR3 comprises 14 residues. The germline V gene has CDR1 SGHAT and CDR2 FQNNGV. This CDR3 is CASSLGFSTGELFF. The DNA of the CDR3 is TGTGCCAGCAGCTTAGGCTTTAGCACCGGGGAGCTGTTTTTT.

The chain uses TRBV4-1 and TRBJ2-6, with 10 positions matching TRBD2. This CDR3 has 18 amino acids. Per the germline V gene, CDR1 is MGHRA and CDR2 is YSYEKL. Losses at the gene ends were 0 bases for V and 0 bases for J; bases not matched to a gene: 2. This CDR3 is CASSQELAGFSGANVLTF. CDR3 nucleotide sequence: TGCGCCAGCAGCCAAGAACTAGCGGGATTCTCTGGGGCCAACGTCCTGACTTTC.

J is TRBJ1-1 and V is TRBV5-1; tentatively, D is TRBD1 (5 bases). V was clipped by 4 bases and J by 1 base, with 11 bases between them. Germline CDR1 is SGHRS and CDR2 is YFSETQ. This CDR3 contains 14 residues. CDR3 sequence (DNA): TGCGCCAGCAGCGGGGGACCTGGGAACACTGAAGCTTTCTTT. Translating it yields CASSGGPGNTEAFF. Based on the CDR3 plus reference TRBV5-1 and TRBJ1-1, the full variable domain is KAGVTQTPRYLIKTRGQQVTLSCSPISGHRSVSWYQQTPGQGLQFLFEYFSETQRNKGNFPGRFSGRQFSNSRSEMNVSTLELGDSALYLCASSGGPGNTEAFFGQGTRLTVV.

The chain has TRBV27 and TRBJ1-1; D possibly corresponds to TRBD1 (6 bases). The CDR3 covers 16 residues. V lost 0 bases to trimming and J lost 4 bases, with 15 bases between them. The germline gives CDR1 MNHEY, CDR2 SMNVEV (reference sequence). The CDR3 DNA follows: TGTGCCAGCAGTTTATCTCAGGGGACTTTTGGCACTGAAGCTTTCTTT. Amino acid sequence: CASSLSQGTFGTEAFF.

J is TRBJ2-1 and V is TRBV9; 10 positions agree with TRBD2. This CDR3 is built from 16 residues. Trimming cost V 4 bases and J 4 bases; bases outside gene matches: 8. Germline values: CDR1 SGDLS, CDR2 YYNGEE. DNA of the CDR3: TGTGCCAGCAGCCCCCGAGCGGGAGGGGGTTACAATGAGCAGTTCTTC. Translating it yields CASSPRAGGGYNEQFF.

The chain has TRBV28 and TRBJ2-7; 7 bases match TRBD1. After removal of 3 bases from V and 3 bases from J, the junction contained 5 bases not matched to a gene. The CDR3 is made up of 14 amino acids. The germline V gene encodes CDR1 MDHEN and CDR2 SYDVKM. The CDR3 DNA follows: TGTGCCAGCAGTTTCGGGACAGCCGACTACGAGCAGTACTTC. It translates to CASSFGTADYEQYF.

This chain connects TRBV7-9 to TRBJ1-1; no firm D call. Looked up from germline, CDR1 is SEHNR and CDR2 is FQNEAQ (reference sequence). V was pared by 6 bases and J by 1 base, with 9 bases between. This CDR3 contains 13 residues. The CDR3 loop is CASRGGSNTEAFF. The CDR3 DNA reads TGTGCCAGCAGGGGAGGGTCGAACACTGAAGCTTTCTTT.

This clone was counted a single time. This sample also contains other DNA sequences that code for the same CDR3. The chain carries TRBV19 and TRBJ1-1; no clear D. This CDR3 comprises 12 residues. The germline CDR1 and CDR2 sequences are LNHDA and SQIVND (reference sequence). With 6 bases removed from V and 1 base from J, the gap between germline ends came to 6 bases. Here the CDR3 DNA reads TGTGCCAGTAGCCTCGGGAACACTGAAGCTTTCTTT. It encodes CASSLGNTEAFF.

This clone was observed a handful of times. V gene TRBV16 combines with J gene TRBJ2-7; D is unresolved. This CDR3 spans 11 amino acids. Trimming pared 2 bases from V and 6 bases from J, leaving 5 bases between. The germline gives CDR1 KGHSY, CDR2 FQNENV. The CDR3, as DNA: TGTGCCAGCAGCCAAGCTGCCGAGCAGTACTTC. Translation gives CASSQAAEQYF.

This clone came up once. The V and J genes are TRBV9 and TRBJ1-5, with D hard to call. From germline, CDR1 is SGDLS and CDR2 YYNGEE. This CDR3 has 15 amino acids. Trimming took off 0 bases at V and 1 base at J, with 8 bases between the two ends. The CDR3 DNA follows: TGTGCCAGCAGCGTAGATGGGTTAAGCAATCAGCCCCAGCATTTT. Translated: CASSVDGLSNQPQHF.

The V and J genes are TRBV25-1 and TRBJ2-7; D is undetermined. This CDR3 comprises 12 residues. V dropped 6 bases and J dropped 4 bases, with 10 bases sitting between them. Per germline, CDR1 MGHDK and CDR2 SYGVNS. Here the CDR3 reads CASSPQGYEQYF. The CDR3 nucleotides read TGTGCCAGCAGCCCCCAAGGTTACGAGCAGTACTTC.